This T cell receptor (beta chain) was found in a study of cytomegalovirus exposure and HLA in healthy donors. V gave up 2 bases and J gave up 4 bases, with 8 bases separating them. The CDR3 covers 14 residues. Germline-derived CDR1 and CDR2 are KGHSH and LQKENI. The primer mix had 60 Vbeta and 13 Jbeta primers. This table comes from immunoSEQ multiplex PCR, and its TCRdb copy is limited to in-frame clones, with some not included. The data show around 150,000 clones, with about 75% seen just once and roughly 1.9% held by the top ten. The chain carries TRBV18 and TRBJ1-4, with D perhaps matching TRBD1 (5 bases). The receptor's source is a female donor in good health and CMV-seronegative. Specimen: PBMCs. The CDR3 DNA is TGTGCCAGCTCACCAGGGGCCGATAATGAAAAACTGTTTTTT. It is translated as CASSPGADNEKLFF. Full variable domain (remainder filled in from reference TRBV18 and TRBJ1-4): NAGVMQNPRHLVRRRGQEARLRCSPMKGHSHVYWYRQLPEEGLKFMVYLQKENIIDESGMPKERFSAEFPKEGPSILRIQQVVRGDSAAYFCASSPGADNEKLFFGSGTQLSVL.